This entry lists 2 T cell receptor beta chains sequenced from one sample in a study of technical replicates of blood from a few donors. The repertoire was sequenced with immunoSEQ multiplex PCR; TCRdb's copy has only in-frame clones and lacks some. The sample gives tens of thousands of clones, about nine tenths of which show up once; more than 0.35% is in the top ten. Sequences were obtained from T cells isolated from PBMCs. Receptors originate from a human donor in good health. Some clones in this sample may be carry-over from other donors' samples.

This sequence joins TRBV7-3 and TRBJ2-7; 9 nucleotides match TRBD1. V trimming: 5 bases; J trimming: 6 bases; junction bases outside the gene matches: 2. This CDR3 has 12 amino acids. From germline, CDR1 is SGHTA and CDR2 FQGTGA. CDR3 sequence reads: CASSVTGGEQYF. CDR3 nucleotide sequence: TGTGCCAGCAGCGTGACAGGGGGCGAGCAGTACTTC.

The chain employs TRBV5-4 and TRBJ2-3, with TRBD1 matching over 7 bases. Losses at the gene ends were 4 bases for V and 2 bases for J; bases not matched to a gene: 4. The CDR3 consists of 14 residues. Germline V gene data show CDR1 as SGHNT and CDR2 as YYREEE (reference sequence). CDR3 amino acids: CASSRGQNTDTQYF. The CDR3 region has the DNA TGTGCCAGCAGCAGGGGACAGAACACAGATACGCAGTATTTT.